What follows is one TCR beta chain and its context. This CDR3 is 14 amino acids long. Trimming pared 0 bases from V and 4 bases from J, leaving 12 bases between. From germline, CDR1 is DFQATT and CDR2 SNEGSKA (reference sequence). Using a J-beta primer mix together with a sample-barcoded 5' primer, a second PCR was run for roughly 6 to 11 cycles. TCRdb ran MiXCR on the 5' RACE reads and lists one entry per CDR3 protein. The top ten hold around 14% of the sample, which has about 1.1 million distinct CDR3 sequences, roughly two fifths seen once. This specimen belongs to a study of blood T cells in healthy people across ages.

Sequencing was done on a sample of blood. This receptor was obtained from a young man in good health. The rearrangement joins TRBV20-1 to TRBJ1-1; D is possibly TRBD1 (5 bases). CDR3 nucleotide sequence: TGCAGTGCTAGAGATACGAGGGGTGGCACTGAAGCTTTCTTT. Amino acid sequence: CSARDTRGGTEAFF.